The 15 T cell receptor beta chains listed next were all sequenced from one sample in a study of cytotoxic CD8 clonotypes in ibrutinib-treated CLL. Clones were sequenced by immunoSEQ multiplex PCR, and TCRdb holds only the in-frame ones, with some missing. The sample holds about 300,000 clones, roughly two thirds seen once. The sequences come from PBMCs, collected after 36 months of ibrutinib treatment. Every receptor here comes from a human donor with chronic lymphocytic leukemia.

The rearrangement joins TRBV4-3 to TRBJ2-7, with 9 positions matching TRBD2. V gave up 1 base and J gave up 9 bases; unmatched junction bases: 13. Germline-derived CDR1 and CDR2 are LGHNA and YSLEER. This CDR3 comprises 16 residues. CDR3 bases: TGCGCCAGCAGCCAAGCCTCCGGGACTAGCTCTTACCCGCAGTACTTC. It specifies CASSQASGTSSYPQYF.

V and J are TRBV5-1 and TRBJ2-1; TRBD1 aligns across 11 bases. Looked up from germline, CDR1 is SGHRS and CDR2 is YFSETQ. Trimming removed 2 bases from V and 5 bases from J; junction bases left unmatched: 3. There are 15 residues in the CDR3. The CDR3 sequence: CASSFGTGGNNEQFF. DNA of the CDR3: TGCGCCAGCAGCTTCGGGACAGGGGGTAACAATGAGCAGTTCTTC.

The CDR3 sequence: CAISEDAGGLVFEQFF. The CDR3 nucleotides read TGTGCCATCAGTGAAGATGCGGGGGGGTTGGTATTCGAGCAGTTCTTC. The chain has TRBV10-3 and TRBJ2-1, with TRBD2 identical over 9 bases. Looked up from germline, CDR1 is ENHRY and CDR2 is SYGVKD. The CDR3 totals 16 residues. J was trimmed by 10 bases and V by 3 bases; bases with no gene match: 13.

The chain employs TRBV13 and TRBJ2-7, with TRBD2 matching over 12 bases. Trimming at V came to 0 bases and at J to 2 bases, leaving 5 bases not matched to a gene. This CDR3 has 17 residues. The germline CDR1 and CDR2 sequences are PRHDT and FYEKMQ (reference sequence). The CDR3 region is CASSLGLAGGPPYEQYF. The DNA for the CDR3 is TGTGCCAGCAGCTTAGGCCTAGCGGGAGGGCCCCCCTACGAGCAGTACTTC.

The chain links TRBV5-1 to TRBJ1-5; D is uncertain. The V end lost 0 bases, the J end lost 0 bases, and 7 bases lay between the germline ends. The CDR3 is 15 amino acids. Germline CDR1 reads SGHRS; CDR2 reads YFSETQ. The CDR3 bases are TGCGCCAGCAGCTTGGGACCATATAGCAATCAGCCCCAGCATTTT. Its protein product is CASSLGPYSNQPQHF.

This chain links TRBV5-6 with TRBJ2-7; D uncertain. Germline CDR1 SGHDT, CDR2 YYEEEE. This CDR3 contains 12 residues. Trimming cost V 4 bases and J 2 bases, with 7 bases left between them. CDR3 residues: CASSLLTYEQYF. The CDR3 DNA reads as TGTGCCAGCAGCCTACTAACCTACGAGCAGTACTTC.

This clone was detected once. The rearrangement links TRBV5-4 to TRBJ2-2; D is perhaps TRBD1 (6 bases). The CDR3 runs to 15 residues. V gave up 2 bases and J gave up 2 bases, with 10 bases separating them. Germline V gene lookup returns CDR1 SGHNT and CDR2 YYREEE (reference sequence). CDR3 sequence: CASSLGGSNTGELFF. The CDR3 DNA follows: TGTGCCAGCAGCTTAGGGGGTTCAAACACCGGGGAGCTGTTTTTT.

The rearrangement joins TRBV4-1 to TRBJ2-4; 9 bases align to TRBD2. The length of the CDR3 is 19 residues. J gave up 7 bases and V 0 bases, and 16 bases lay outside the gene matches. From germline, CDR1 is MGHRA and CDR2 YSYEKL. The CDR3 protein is CASSQDPWREGLSGNIQYF. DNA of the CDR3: TGCGCCAGCAGCCAAGATCCTTGGCGGGAGGGCCTTTCAGGGAACATTCAGTACTTC.

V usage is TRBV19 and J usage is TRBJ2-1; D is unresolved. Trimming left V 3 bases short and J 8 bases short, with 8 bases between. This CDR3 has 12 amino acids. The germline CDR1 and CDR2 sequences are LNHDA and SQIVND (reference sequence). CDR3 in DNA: TGTGCCAGTAGTATTAACGGCGATGAGCAGTTCTTC. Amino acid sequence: CASSINGDEQFF.

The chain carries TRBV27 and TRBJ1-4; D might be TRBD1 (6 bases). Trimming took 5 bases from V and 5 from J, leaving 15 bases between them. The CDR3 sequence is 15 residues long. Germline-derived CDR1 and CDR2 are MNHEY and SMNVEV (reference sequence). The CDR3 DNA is TGTGCCAGCAGTCCCGACAGGTTTGAGAATGAAAAACTGTTTTTT. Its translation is CASSPDRFENEKLFF.

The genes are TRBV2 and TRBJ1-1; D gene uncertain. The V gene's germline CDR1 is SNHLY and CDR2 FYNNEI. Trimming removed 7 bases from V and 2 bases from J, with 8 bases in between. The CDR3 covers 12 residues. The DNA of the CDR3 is TGTGCCAGCATGAGCCCAAACACTGAAGCTTTCTTT. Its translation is CASMSPNTEAFF.

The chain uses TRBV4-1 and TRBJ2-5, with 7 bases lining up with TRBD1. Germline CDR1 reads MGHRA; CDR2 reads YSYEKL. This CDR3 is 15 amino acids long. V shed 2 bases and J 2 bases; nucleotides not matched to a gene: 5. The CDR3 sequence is CASSQNRGRQETQYF. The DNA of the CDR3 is TGCGCCAGCAGCCAAAACAGGGGCCGGCAAGAGACCCAGTACTTC.

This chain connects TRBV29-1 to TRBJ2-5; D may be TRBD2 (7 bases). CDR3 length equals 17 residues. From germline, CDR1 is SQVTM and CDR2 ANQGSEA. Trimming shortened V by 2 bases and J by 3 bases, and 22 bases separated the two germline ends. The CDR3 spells CSVEPLSIGGLKETQYF. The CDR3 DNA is TGCAGCGTTGAACCTCTCTCTATCGGGGGGCTAAAAGAGACCCAGTACTTC. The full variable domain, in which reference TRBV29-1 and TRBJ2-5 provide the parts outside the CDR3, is SAVISQKPSRDICQRGTSLTIQCQVDSQVTMMFWYRQQPGQSLTLIATANQGSEATYESGFVIDKFPISRPNLTFSTLTVSNMSPEDSSIYLCSVEPLSIGGLKETQYFGPGTRLLVL.

The CDR3 region is CASSPDQAGNTEAFF. CDR3 coding DNA: TGTGCCAGCTCACCAGACCAGGCGGGGAACACTGAAGCTTTCTTT. The rearrangement joins TRBV18 to TRBJ1-1; D gene ambiguous. CDR1 is KGHSH and CDR2 is LQKENI in the germline V gene. Deletions cut 2 bases from V and 1 base from J, with 11 bases between. The CDR3 sequence is 15 residues long.

In DNA, the CDR3 is TGTGCCAGCAGTTCTCGGAGCTCCTACAATGAGCAGTTCTTC. This codes for CASSSRSSYNEQFF. The rearrangement uses TRBV6-6 and TRBJ2-1; D ambiguous. The CDR3 is made up of 14 amino acids. Germline V gene sequence: CDR1 MNHNY, CDR2 SVGAGI (reference sequence). The V end was cut by 4 bases, the J end by 0 bases, with 7 bases between.